The 17 T cell receptor beta chains below come from one sample, sequenced in a study of blood T cell repertoires in COVID-19. Sequencing was performed with immunoSEQ multiplex PCR; in TCRdb, only in-frame clones are kept and a portion is missing. Of more than 30,000 clones in the sample, 87% were seen once. The sequencing sample was made of peripheral blood. The receptor source for this set is a man aged 50 to 60 with active or convalescent COVID-19.

A word on this clone: An end of the junction does not agree with germline; a read error may underlie this. The chain recombines TRBV7-7 with TRBJ2-1; 7 nucleotides match TRBD2. The CDR3 has 20 amino acids. From germline, CDR1 is SSHAT and CDR2 FNYEAQ (reference sequence). In nucleotides, the CDR3 is TGTGCTAGCAGCCCCGCGACTAGCACTCAGAGTTGGGGCTCCTACAATGAGCAGTTCTTC. Its protein product is CASSPATSTQSWGSYNEQFF.

This rearrangement joins TRBV19 to TRBJ2-1; TRBD2 agrees at 9 bases. This CDR3 has 16 amino acids. The germline gives CDR1 LNHDA, CDR2 SQIVND (reference sequence). V lost 10 bases to trimming and J lost 4 bases; unmatched junction nucleotides: 14. The DNA of the CDR3 is TGTGCCACCTCAAATATCGGACTAGCGCCATACAATGAGCAGTTCTTC. This sequence encodes CATSNIGLAPYNEQFF.

This clone was detected once. The genes are TRBV5-4 and TRBJ2-3; maybe TRBD1 (6 bases). The V end was cut by 3 bases, the J end by 2 bases, with 10 bases between. The CDR3 length is 14 residues. The V gene's germline CDR1 is SGHNT and CDR2 YYREEE (reference sequence). The chain's CDR3 is CASSSTGHTDTQYF. The CDR3 nucleotides read TGTGCCAGCAGCTCCACAGGGCACACAGATACGCAGTATTTT.

The chain employs TRBV19 and TRBJ1-5, with TRBD1 matching over 10 bases. The germline V gene has CDR1 LNHDA and CDR2 SQIVND (reference sequence). This CDR3 is built from 15 residues. The ends lost 4 bases at V and 3 bases at J; junction bases unmatched: 3. In nucleotides, the CDR3 is TGTGCCAGTAGTAGTGGACAGGGGGACAATCAGCCCCAGCATTTT. Translation gives CASSSGQGDNQPQHF. The full variable domain, its missing parts supplied by reference TRBV19 and TRBJ1-5, is DGGITQSPKYLFRKEGQNVTLSCEQNLNHDAMYWYRQDPGQGLRLIYYSQIVNDFQKGDIAEGYSVSREKKESFPLTVTSAQKNPTAFYLCASSSGQGDNQPQHFGDGTRLSIL.

The chain links TRBV9 to TRBJ1-2; possibly TRBD1 for D (5 bases). Germline lookup yields CDR1 SGDLS and CDR2 YYNGEE. The CDR3 spans 15 residues. Trimming stripped 0 bases from V and 4 bases from J, with 13 bases between. The CDR3, as DNA: TGTGCCAGCAGCGTAGATGCAGGGACTGGCTATGGCTACACCTTC. Its translation: CASSVDAGTGYGYTF. Combining the CDR3 with reference TRBV9 and TRBJ1-2 gives the whole variable domain DSGVTQTPKHLITATGQRVTLRCSPRSGDLSVYWYQQSLDQGLQFLIQYYNGEERAKGNILERFSAQQFPDLHSELNLSSLELGDSALYFCASSVDAGTGYGYTFGSGTRLTVV.

CDR3 sequence: CASSNGLAGEQFF. The DNA of the CDR3 is TGTGCCAGCAGCAACGGACTAGCGGGGGAGCAGTTCTTC. This chain joins TRBV7-8 and TRBJ2-1; 12 bases are a match to TRBD2. CDR3 length: 13 residues. The germline CDR1 and CDR2 sequences are SGHVS and FQNEAQ. V trimming: 5 bases; J trimming: 10 bases; junction bases outside the gene matches: 3.

The V call is TRBV4-1, the J call TRBJ1-5, with TRBD1 matching 7 bases. Trimming removed 2 bases from V and 2 bases from J; junction bases left unmatched: 3. There are 15 residues in the CDR3. Looked up from germline, CDR1 is MGHRA and CDR2 is YSYEKL. CDR3 protein: CASSQLTGGNQPQHF. In DNA, the CDR3 is TGCGCCAGCAGCCAACTCACAGGGGGCAATCAGCCCCAGCATTTT.

This clone was found once. This chain uses TRBV6-6 with TRBJ2-1; D is possibly TRBD2 (6 bases). Trimming cost V 7 bases and J 4 bases, with 17 bases left between them. Per germline, CDR1 MNHNY and CDR2 SVGAGI (reference sequence). This CDR3 is 15 amino acids long. The CDR3 sequence is CASTLASGSYNEQFF. For the CDR3, the DNA is TGTGCCAGCACCCTTGCTTCCGGGAGTTACAATGAGCAGTTCTTC.

V is TRBV5-5 and J is TRBJ2-1; D is possibly TRBD2 (6 bases). V was pared by 1 base and J by 0 bases, with 14 bases between. Germline assignment: CDR1 SGHKS and CDR2 YYEKEE (reference sequence). This CDR3 region has 17 residues. The CDR3 sequence is CASSLLSAGSSYNEQFF. For the CDR3, the DNA is TGTGCCAGCAGCTTGCTTTCGGCGGGGAGCTCCTACAATGAGCAGTTCTTC.

The V and J genes are TRBV19 and TRBJ1-2; D may be TRBD1 (6 bases). V lost 2 bases to trimming and J lost 5 bases, with 9 bases between them. The CDR3 totals 13 residues. From germline, CDR1 is LNHDA and CDR2 SQIVND (reference sequence). CDR3 loop: CASSIRTAYGYTF. The CDR3 nucleotides are TGTGCCAGTAGTATACGGACAGCTTATGGCTACACCTTC.

The count of this clone is one. DNA for the CDR3: TGTGCCAGTAGTTCGGTCTTCCCCCCGTCCGAGCAGTACTTC. Its translation is CASSSVFPPSEQYF. The chain has TRBV19 and TRBJ2-7, with no clear D. Germline V gene data show CDR1 as LNHDA and CDR2 as SQIVND (reference sequence). The ends were cut back, 5 bases at V and 6 bases at J, with 17 bases in the middle. The CDR3 is made up of 14 amino acids.

This clone turned up a few times. The rearrangement links TRBV7-9 to TRBJ2-1; a possible D gene is TRBD1 (5 bases). Germline V gene data show CDR1 as SEHNR and CDR2 as FQNEAQ (reference sequence). Trimming took off 1 base at V and 5 bases at J, with 12 bases between the two ends. CDR3 length: 15 amino acids. CDR3: CASSLGGGRDNEQFF. As DNA, the CDR3 is TGTGCCAGCAGCTTAGGGGGCGGCAGAGACAATGAGCAGTTCTTC.

This clone was seen only a few times. The chain has TRBV4-1 and TRBJ1-3; 7 bases are shared with TRBD1. The V segment lost 2 bases and the J segment 4 bases; nucleotides outside the gene matches: 5. CDR1 MGHRA and CDR2 YSYEKL come from the germline V gene. The CDR3 covers 15 residues. The CDR3 DNA sequence: TGCGCCAGCAGCCAAACGCGGGACAGCGGAAACACCATATATTTT. This translates into CASSQTRDSGNTIYF.

The chain joins TRBV21-1 to TRBJ1-2; TRBD1, as called in the table, went unchecked against the DNA. TRBV21-1 counts as a pseudogene. The CDR3 is made up of 14 amino acids. The CDR3 sequence: CASSKGTDYYGYTF. The CDR3 DNA is TGTGCCAGCAGCAAAGGGACAGATTACTATGGCTACACCTTC.

Remarks on this clone: Compared with germline, one end of the junction differs, possibly owing to a read error. J is TRBJ2-1 and V is TRBV6-4; TRBD2 agrees at 9 bases. The CDR3 loop spans 16 amino acids. The germline V gene encodes CDR1 MRHNA and CDR2 SNTAGT. CDR3 sequence reads: CASSNSKRGDPNEQFF. The CDR3 nucleotides read TGTGCCAGCAGTAACTCTAAGCGGGGGGACCCCAATGAGCAGTTCTTC.

V usage is TRBV2 and J usage is TRBJ1-2; possibly TRBD1 for D (6 bases). This CDR3 comprises 14 residues. The V gene lost 6 bases and the J gene lost 6 bases, with 17 bases spanning the gap. The germline CDR1 and CDR2 sequences are SNHLY and FYNNEI. CDR3 DNA: TGTGCCAGCAGGGGTGTTGTGGGGGCAGATGGCTACACCTTC. This codes for CASRGVVGADGYTF.

This clone was seen a handful of times. The rearrangement uses TRBV15 and TRBJ1-1, with D maybe TRBD1 (5 bases). The V gene's germline CDR1 is LNHNV and CDR2 YYDKDF (reference sequence). Trimming took 3 bases from V and 3 from J, leaving 14 bases between them. The CDR3 consists of 15 residues. CDR3 nucleotides: TGTGCCACCAGCAGCCTCCTGGGGGGTTACACTGAAGCTTTCTTT. Amino acid sequence: CATSSLLGGYTEAFF.